One T cell receptor (beta chain) is described in this entry. The data were taken from a study of control samples from healthy donors and cancer patients. The germline gives CDR1 KGHSH, CDR2 LQKENI. The trim removed 3 bases at V and 5 bases at J, leaving 4 bases unmatched. The CDR3 spans 14 residues. The repertoire was sequenced with immunoSEQ multiplex PCR; TCRdb's copy has only in-frame clones and lacks some. The sample yields 150,000 to 200,000 clones, approximately 94% seen once. Specimen: blood. The chain couples TRBV18 to TRBJ1-2; the match to TRBD1 covers 9 bases. This receptor was taken from a woman aged 18 to 35 in good health. The CDR3 sequence: CASSPGQGGYGYTF. Written as DNA, the CDR3 is TGTGCCAGCTCACCGGGACAGGGTGGGTATGGCTACACCTTC.